Each of the 24 T cell receptor beta chains below was sequenced from the same sample in a study of cytomegalovirus exposure and HLA in healthy donors (dated by TCRdb to the late 2010s). The library came from the immunoSEQ multiplex PCR assay. The multiplex PCR relied on a mix of 60 forward primers for TCR Vbeta segments and 13 reverse primers for TCR Jbeta segments. Drawn from immuneACCESS, this table holds only the in-frame rearrangements with V and J called that TCRdb kept. Clones are partly lost; checked studies trace under half to an unresolved V gene and leave the rest unexplained. The sample table holds 130,000 to 150,000 clones, of which roughly 85% were seen once. 3% to 3.5% of the sample belongs to the ten largest clones. Material for sequencing was PBMCs. The origin of the receptors is a male donor in good health and CMV-seronegative.

V and J are TRBV4-1 and TRBJ1-1; TRBD1 might be the D (5 bases). Trimming left V 3 bases short and J 5 bases short, with 16 bases between. The CDR3 spans 15 residues. From germline, CDR1 is MGHRA and CDR2 YSYEKL. CDR3: CASSQFPTGGTEAFF. CDR3 nucleotides: TGCGCCAGCAGCCAGTTCCCTACGGGGGGGACTGAAGCTTTCTTT.

This chain connects TRBV15 to TRBJ2-3; tentative D call: TRBD2 (5 bases). The CDR3 has 17 amino acids. The germline V and J ends were trimmed by 0 bases and 0 bases, with 13 bases remaining between them. Germline lookup yields CDR1 LNHNV and CDR2 YYDKDF (reference sequence). The CDR3 DNA sequence: TGTGCCACCAGCAGAGATAGGCCGGGGTTGAGCACAGATACGCAGTATTTT. This encodes CATSRDRPGLSTDTQYF.

This chain uses TRBV2 with TRBJ2-7; D is perhaps TRBD2 (5 bases). Trimming stripped 10 bases from V and 6 bases from J, with 25 bases between. Per germline, CDR1 SNHLY and CDR2 FYNNEI. CDR3 length: 15 residues. For the CDR3, the DNA is TGTGCCATCAAAATCCGGGATCCTTTAACGGGCGAGCAGTACTTC. Translating gives CAIKIRDPLTGEQYF. Supplemented by reference TRBV2 and TRBJ2-7, the full variable domain reads EPEVTQTPSHQVTQMGQEVILRCVPISNHLYFYWYRQILGQKVEFLVSFYNNEISEKSEIFDDQFSVERPDGSNFTLKIRSTKLEDSAMYFCAIKIRDPLTGEQYFGPGTRLTVT.

V usage is TRBV6-1 and J usage is TRBJ2-1; D is uncertain. Trimming took off 2 bases at V and 9 bases at J, with 5 bases between the two ends. This CDR3 has 11 amino acids. Germline V lookup: CDR1 MNHNS, CDR2 SASEGT. CDR3 loop: CASSENGEQFF. DNA of the CDR3: TGTGCCAGCAGTGAAAACGGTGAGCAGTTCTTC.

This clone was picked up a small number of times. DNA for the CDR3: TGTGCCAGCAGCTTACCTTACACCGGGGAGCTGTTTTTT. It translates to CASSLPYTGELFF. The chain uses TRBV7-8 and TRBJ2-2; D gene unclear. Between the trimmed V and J ends, which lost 2 bases and 3 bases, there was a span of 4 bases. Germline V gene data show CDR1 as SGHVS and CDR2 as FQNEAQ. CDR3 length: 13 amino acids.

The chain is built from TRBV6-5 and TRBJ1-5; possibly TRBD1 for D (6 bases). Deletions cut 4 bases from V and 6 bases from J, with 13 bases between. Germline V lookup: CDR1 MNHEY, CDR2 SVGAGI. The CDR3 has 14 residues. The CDR3 DNA follows: TGTGCCAGCAGTTCCGGGGGAGGGGGTCAGCCCCAGCATTTT. It translates to CASSSGGGGQPQHF.

The chain recombines TRBV27 with TRBJ1-2, with D maybe TRBD1 (5 bases). Germline V lookup: CDR1 MNHEY, CDR2 SMNVEV (reference sequence). The V end lost 5 bases, the J end lost 4 bases, and 17 bases lay between the germline ends. The CDR3 runs 15 residues. CDR3 in DNA: TGTGCCAGCAGTGTCGGTGTAGGGGCAGGCTATGGCTACACCTTC. This translates into CASSVGVGAGYGYTF.

This clone was detected only once. The CDR3 loop is CASSFSGAPYEQYF. The CDR3 nucleotides read TGCGCCAGCAGCTTTAGCGGGGCCCCCTACGAGCAGTACTTC. The chain uses TRBV5-1 and TRBJ2-7, with 8 nucleotides matching TRBD2. Germline CDR1 SGHRS, CDR2 YFSETQ. V shed 2 bases and J 2 bases; nucleotides not matched to a gene: 3. The CDR3 is 14 residues long.

V and J are TRBV7-9 and TRBJ2-5; possibly TRBD2 for D (6 bases). Germline values: CDR1 SEHNR, CDR2 FQNEAQ (reference sequence). With 9 bases removed from V and 2 bases from J, the gap between germline ends came to 7 bases. This CDR3 contains 11 residues. The CDR3: CASRGQETQYF. CDR3 DNA sequence: TGTGCCAGTCGGGGGCAAGAGACCCAGTACTTC.

This clone was detected only once. This sequence joins TRBV5-6 and TRBJ2-6; D might be TRBD1 (5 bases). This CDR3 has 15 amino acids. The V end was cut by 5 bases, the J end by 0 bases, with 9 bases between. CDR1 and CDR2 from the germline V gene are SGHDT and YYEEEE. In nucleotides, the CDR3 is TGTGCCAGCAGACAGGAGTCCTCTGGGGCCAACGTCCTGACTTTC. Its translation: CASRQESSGANVLTF. Full variable domain (missing parts from reference TRBV5-6 and TRBJ2-6): DAGVTQSPTHLIKTRGQQVTLRCSPKSGHDTVSWYQQALGQGPQFIFQYYEEEERQRGNFPDRFSGHQFPNYSSELNVNALLLGDSALYLCASRQESSGANVLTFGAGSRLTVL.

The chain employs TRBV9 and TRBJ1-3; 8 nucleotides agree with TRBD1. Germline assignment: CDR1 SGDLS and CDR2 YYNGEE. The CDR3 spans 12 residues. V was pared by 1 base and J by 16 bases, with 7 bases of the junction left unmatched. The CDR3 region has the DNA TGTGCCAGCAGCGTATGGGGACAGGACTTGTATTTT. This encodes CASSVWGQDLYF.

Written as DNA, the CDR3 is TGTGCCAGCAGCGTCCGGGACAGGGTGTATCAGCCCCAGCATTTT. It yields the protein CASSVRDRVYQPQHF. This chain connects TRBV21-1 to TRBJ1-5; the D segment call TRBD1 is taken from the table without a DNA check. TRBV21-1 is deemed a pseudogene. The CDR3 contains 15 residues.

CDR3 sequence reads: CASRDRASNTEAFF. The CDR3 coding sequence is TGTGCTTCCCGGGACAGGGCCTCTAACACTGAAGCTTTCTTT. The V gene is TRBV6-6, the J gene TRBJ1-1; 9 bases map to TRBD1. Germline V gene lookup returns CDR1 MNHNY and CDR2 SVGAGI (reference sequence). There are 14 residues in the CDR3.

The chain carries TRBV5-6 and TRBJ1-5; D call uncertain. CDR3 length equals 16 residues. Germline assignment: CDR1 SGHDT and CDR2 YYEEEE. V lost 6 bases and J lost 2, with 18 bases in between. The CDR3 DNA follows: TGTGCCAGCACCCTTGGTGGGCCCCTTGGCAATCAGCCCCAGCATTTT. Its protein product is CASTLGGPLGNQPQHF. Full variable domain (rest looked up from reference TRBV5-6 and TRBJ1-5): DAGVTQSPTHLIKTRGQQVTLRCSPKSGHDTVSWYQQALGQGPQFIFQYYEEEERQRGNFPDRFSGHQFPNYSSELNVNALLLGDSALYLCASTLGGPLGNQPQHFGDGTRLSIL.

This rearrangement joins TRBV29-1 to TRBJ1-2; D is possibly TRBD1 (5 bases). The CDR3 covers 14 residues. Per germline, CDR1 SQVTM and CDR2 ANQGSEA. V shed 0 bases and J shed 7 bases, with 15 bases lying between them. This chain's CDR3 is CSVEDHPRARGYTF. CDR3 nucleotide sequence: TGCAGCGTTGAAGATCATCCCAGGGCGCGTGGCTACACCTTC.

This chain joins TRBV11-2 and TRBJ2-7; tentative D call: TRBD2 (5 bases). The CDR3 is made up of 19 amino acids. CDR1 and CDR2 (germline): SGHAT, FQNNGV. V lost 0 bases and J 2 bases, leaving 23 bases between the germline ends. CDR3 sequence reads: CASSLDYLDFLAEAYEQYF. Here the CDR3 DNA reads TGTGCCAGCAGCTTAGATTATCTGGACTTTTTGGCGGAGGCCTACGAGCAGTACTTC.

This clone occurred a few times. An end of the junction does not agree with germline; a read error may underlie this. The chain couples TRBV7-9 to TRBJ1-5; 7 positions agree with TRBD1. The CDR3 consists of 15 residues. CDR1 SEHNR and CDR2 FQNEAQ come from the germline V gene (reference sequence). CDR3 in amino acids: CSSSRTGVGNQPQHF. In nucleotides, the CDR3 is TGTTCCAGCAGTCGGACAGGAGTGGGCAATCAGCCCCAGCATTTT.

The chain employs TRBV4-3 and TRBJ2-7; D not resolved. This CDR3 is built from 14 residues. Germline assignment: CDR1 LGHNA and CDR2 YSLEER. V was shortened by 0 bases and J by 0 bases, with 6 bases between the two germline ends. The CDR3 bases are TGCGCCAGCAGCCAAGATATCTACTCCTACGAGCAGTACTTC. Residues: CASSQDIYSYEQYF.

The chain carries TRBV7-7 and TRBJ2-1; D may be TRBD1 (6 bases). CDR1 SSHAT and CDR2 FNYEAQ come from the germline V gene (reference sequence). Trimming pared 1 base from V and 6 bases from J, leaving 13 bases between. There are 15 residues in the CDR3. The CDR3 is CASSLGQGIGNEQFF. CDR3 DNA sequence: TGTGCCAGCAGCTTAGGCCAGGGGATAGGCAATGAGCAGTTCTTC.

The chain joins TRBV27 to TRBJ2-7, with 9 bases lining up with TRBD1. Trimming cost V 2 bases and J 5 bases; bases outside gene matches: 1. Germline CDR1 is MNHEY and CDR2 is SMNVEV (reference sequence). The CDR3 consists of 13 residues. CDR3 nucleotides: TGTGCCAGCAGTTTAACAGGGGGCAACGAGCAGTACTTC. Translating it yields CASSLTGGNEQYF.

V gene TRBV19 combines with J gene TRBJ1-1, with 8 nucleotides matching TRBD1. CDR3 length: 17 residues. Germline assignment: CDR1 LNHDA and CDR2 SQIVND (reference sequence). With V trimmed by 3 bases and J by 4 bases, 13 bases remained unmatched. The CDR3 is CASSIHPRDRLLTEAFF. In nucleotides, the CDR3 is TGTGCCAGTAGTATCCATCCCCGGGACAGGCTCCTCACTGAAGCTTTCTTT. The whole variable domain, filled in from reference TRBV19 and TRBJ1-1, reads DGGITQSPKYLFRKEGQNVTLSCEQNLNHDAMYWYRQDPGQGLRLIYYSQIVNDFQKGDIAEGYSVSREKKESFPLTVTSAQKNPTAFYLCASSIHPRDRLLTEAFFGQGTRLTVV.

The J gene is TRBJ1-1, the V gene TRBV11-2; 10 positions match TRBD1. The CDR3 sequence is 17 residues long. Germline V gives CDR1 SGHAT, CDR2 FQNNGV. The J segment lost 0 bases and the V segment lost 6 bases, leaving 10 bases of the junction unmatched. CDR3 protein: CASRPGGQGLLNTEAFF. Here the CDR3 DNA reads TGTGCCAGCAGACCAGGGGGACAGGGGCTCTTGAACACTGAAGCTTTCTTT.

On this clone: The junction differs from germline at one of its ends, possibly a read error. V and J are TRBV7-9 and TRBJ1-1, with 8 nucleotides matching TRBD1. Germline CDR1 SEHNR, CDR2 FQNEAQ (reference sequence). This CDR3 region has 14 residues. This CDR3 reads CSSSITGGGTEAFF. DNA of the CDR3: TGTTCCAGCAGCATTACAGGGGGAGGCACTGAAGCTTTCTTT.

This clone was detected only a few times. V gene TRBV2 combines with J gene TRBJ2-5; 7 bases are shared with TRBD1. The CDR3 is 12 residues long. Per the germline V gene, CDR1 is SNHLY and CDR2 is FYNNEI. V dropped 7 bases and J dropped 5; count of bases not matched to a gene: 4. Written as DNA, the CDR3 is TGTGCCAGCACGGGGACAGCGGAGACCCAGTACTTC. Translating it yields CASTGTAETQYF.